These T cell receptor beta chains were read from a single sample in a study of blood T cell repertoires in COVID-19. TCRdb keeps only in-frame clones here, not all; method: immunoSEQ multiplex PCR. The data hold about 66,000 clones, with around 82% observed a single time. Material: peripheral blood. The receptors shown here come from a man between 60 and 70 years old with acute or convalescent COVID-19. Each CDR3 is given with its conserved first and last residue. The D gene is left open where the match is weak. Only part of the rows carry a size: once, few, many, or a class if the clone is expanded.

clone size | J gene | V gene | D gene | CDR3 protein | CDR3 DNA
. | TRBJ2-1 | TRBV29-1 | . | CSVEDLQGSYNEQFF | TGCAGCGTTGAAGATCTTCAGGGCTCCTACAATGAGCAGTTCTTC
. | TRBJ1-1 | TRBV4-3 | . | CASSQEPGNTEAFF | TGCGCCAGCAGCCAAGAGCCGGGAAACACTGAAGCTTTCTTT
. | TRBJ2-5 | TRBV19 | TRBD1 | CASSPRTGGVETQYF | TGTGCCAGTAGTCCCAGGACAGGGGGCGTTGAGACCCAGTACTTC
. | TRBJ1-6 | TRBV19 | . | CASSLRQRTLYNSPLHF | TGTGCCAGTAGCCTCCGACAGAGGACCCTTTATAATTCACCCCTCCACTTT
. | TRBJ2-2 | TRBV4-3 | . | CASSQEVQGGFTGELFF | TGCGCCAGCAGCCAAGAGGTACAGGGAGGGTTTACCGGGGAGCTGTTTTTT
. | TRBJ2-1 | TRBV9 | . | CASSVGPGTYNEQFF | TGTGCCAGCAGCGTAGGCCCGGGAACCTACAATGAGCAGTTCTTC
. | TRBJ1-4 | TRBV5-4 | TRBD1 | CASSPWDSNEKLFF | TGTGCCAGCAGCCCATGGGACAGCAATGAAAAACTGTTTTTT
. | TRBJ1-2 | TRBV5-1 | TRBD1 | CASSRTGTDYGYTF | TGCGCCAGCAGCCGGACAGGGACGGACTATGGCTACACCTTC
. | TRBJ2-5 | TRBV15 | TRBD2 | CATSGQRGGYQETQYF | TGTGCCACCAGCGGGCAGCGGGGGGGATACCAAGAGACCCAGTACTTC
. | TRBJ1-4 | TRBV5-1 | TRBD1 | CASSLGQGQEKLFF | TGCGCCAGCAGCTTGGGACAGGGGCAAGAAAAACTGTTTTTT
. | TRBJ1-5 | TRBV10-2 | TRBD1 | CASSGTASWPQHF | TGCGCCAGCAGCGGGACAGCTAGTTGGCCCCAGCATTTT
. | TRBJ2-2 | TRBV5-1 | TRBD2 | CASSTGTRGTGELFF | TGCGCCAGCAGCACTGGGACTAGGGGGACCGGGGAGCTGTTTTTT
few | TRBJ1-6 | TRBV30 | . | CAWSGGINSPLHF | TGTGCCTGGAGCGGCGGGATTAATTCACCCCTCCACTTT
. | TRBJ2-1 | TRBV7-2 | . | CASSLAAGSSYNEQFF | TGTGCCAGCAGCTTAGCAGCGGGTAGCTCCTACAATGAGCAGTTCTTC
. | TRBJ1-1 | TRBV6-2/TRBV6-3 | . | CASSLRQPNTEAFF | TGTGCCAGCAGCCTCCGACAGCCCAACACTGAAGCTTTCTTT
. | TRBJ1-1 | TRBV5-8 | . | CASSSTLNTEAFF | TGTGCCAGCAGTTCTACTTTGAACACTGAAGCTTTCTTT
. | TRBJ1-6 | TRBV18 | TRBD1 | CASSPEGQANSPLHF | TGTGCCAGCTCTCCTGAGGGACAGGCTAATTCACCCCTCCACTTT
once | TRBJ2-3 | TRBV11-3 | TRBD1 | CASSSRTGPDTQYF | TGTGCCAGCAGCTCGAGGACAGGTCCAGATACGCAGTATTTT
few | TRBJ1-2 | TRBV2 | . | CASSVEGSEVRGYTF | TGTGCCAGCAGTGTGGAAGGAAGTGAGGTCCGTGGCTACACCTTC
. | TRBJ1-3 | TRBV4-2 | . | CASSQEEQGGGSGNTIYF | TGTGCCAGCAGCCAAGAGGAACAGGGCGGGGGCTCTGGAAACACCATATATTTT
once | TRBJ1-6 | TRBV11-2 | . | CASSLAQGTLHF | TGTGCCAGCAGCTTAGCCCAGGGCACCCTCCACTTT
. | TRBJ1-6 | TRBV30 | . | CAWSGSNSPLHF | TGTGCCTGGTCAGGTTCCAATTCACCCCTCCACTTT
. | TRBJ2-1 | TRBV6-2/TRBV6-3 | TRBD1 | CASSARRQGHNEQFF | TGTGCCAGCAGTGCGCGCCGACAGGGCCACAATGAGCAGTTCTTC
many | TRBJ2-3 | TRBV6-6 | TRBD2 | CASSPWGSGDTDTQYF | TGTGCCAGCAGTCCCTGGGGTAGCGGGGATACAGATACGCAGTATTTT
many | TRBJ1-5 | TRBV7-9 | TRBD1 | CASSSDREGSNQPQHF | TGTGCCAGCAGCTCGGACAGGGAAGGGAGCAATCAGCCCCAGCATTTT
. | TRBJ1-5 | TRBV19 | . | CASTYRTRRDNQPQHF | TGTGCCAGCACCTACCGAACAAGGAGGGACAATCAGCCCCAGCATTTT
. | TRBJ1-3 | TRBV28 | . | CASSPPGSGNTIYF | TGTGCCAGCAGTCCCCCGGGTTCCGGAAACACCATATATTTT
. | TRBJ1-2 | TRBV3-1/TRBV3-2 | TRBD1 | CASSQEEGTADYGYTF | TGTGCCAGCAGCCAAGAGGAAGGGACAGCCGATTATGGCTACACCTTC
. | TRBJ1-1 | TRBV5-6 | TRBD1 | CASSFPPQGTMNTEAFF | TGTGCCAGCAGCTTCCCTCCACAGGGGACGATGAACACTGAAGCTTTCTTT
. | TRBJ1-1 | TRBV5-1 | . | CASSPKGRDNLNTEAFF | TGCGCCAGCAGCCCAAAGGGCAGGGACAACTTGAACACTGAAGCTTTCTTT
. | TRBJ1-2 | TRBV19 | . | CASREGKTNYGYTF | TGTGCCAGTAGGGAGGGGAAAACTAACTATGGCTACACCTTC
medium-sized | TRBJ2-5 | TRBV12-5 | . | CASGDGQKTAQYF | TGTGCTAGTGGTGACGGACAGAAGACGGCCCAGTACTTC
. | TRBJ2-5 | TRBV12-3/TRBV12-4 | . | CASRPVQQETQYF | TGTGCCAGCAGGCCCGTACAACAAGAGACCCAGTACTTC
. | TRBJ2-2 | TRBV5-1 | TRBD1 | CASSLDRGAGELFF | TGCGCCAGCAGCTTGGACAGGGGGGCCGGGGAGCTGTTTTTT
. | TRBJ2-1 | TRBV5-1 | TRBD2 | CASSLGHSGGAGSYNEQFF | TGCGCCAGCAGCTTGGGTCACAGCGGGGGGGCTGGATCCTACAATGAGCAGTTCTTC
. | TRBJ2-7 | TRBV2 | . | CASSQGRAYEQYF | TGTGCCAGCAGTCAGGGCCGAGCCTACGAGCAGTACTTC
hyperexpanded | TRBJ2-5 | TRBV5-4 | TRBD2 | CASSLDSGASETQYF | TGTGCCAGCAGCTTGGATAGCGGGGCCTCAGAGACCCAGTACTTC
. | TRBJ2-7 | TRBV5-6 | . | CASSTGHSEQYF | TGTGCCAGCAGCACGGGACACAGCGAGCAGTACTTC
. | TRBJ1-2 | TRBV2 | . | CASSWVATGFQDYGYTF | TGTGCCAGCAGTTGGGTAGCTACAGGCTTCCAGGACTATGGCTACACCTTC
. | TRBJ2-3 | TRBV10-3 | . | CAISEIQGGNTDTQYF | TGTGCCATCAGTGAGATACAGGGTGGGAACACAGATACGCAGTATTTT
. | TRBJ1-5 | TRBV19 | . | CASRRSGHETLSNQPQHF | TGTGCCAGTAGACGGTCGGGACACGAAACGCTTAGCAATCAGCCCCAGCATTTT
once | TRBJ2-6 | TRBV19 | TRBD1 | CASSQKGQGVAGANVLTF | TGTGCCAGTAGTCAAAAGGGACAGGGAGTGGCTGGGGCCAACGTCCTGACTTTC
. | TRBJ1-4 | TRBV6-2/TRBV6-3 | . | CASSYPVTGTNEKLFF | TGTGCCAGCAGTTACCCCGTGACAGGAACTAATGAAAAACTGTTTTTT
. | TRBJ1-6 | TRBV18 | . | CASSPRGDSPLHF | TGTGCCAGCTCCCCCCGGGGGGATTCACCCCTCCACTTT
. | TRBJ2-5 | TRBV6-5 | TRBD2 | CASSYSGGGRETQYF | TGTGCCAGCAGTTACTCTGGCGGGGGGCGCGAGACCCAGTACTTC
. | TRBJ2-3 | TRBV6-5 | . | CASSNSRDTQYF | TGTGCCAGCAGCAACAGTCGTGATACGCAGTATTTT
. | TRBJ2-5 | TRBV7-2 | TRBD1 | CASSSRTGGGSETQYF | TGTGCCAGCAGCTCGCGGACAGGGGGCGGATCTGAGACCCAGTACTTC
. | TRBJ2-5 | TRBV27 | . | CASSLHQKRETQYF | TGTGCCAGCAGTTTACACCAAAAGAGGGAGACCCAGTACTTC
once | TRBJ2-7 | TRBV3-1/TRBV3-2 | TRBD1 | CASSYRTGLLYEQYF | TGTGCCAGCAGCTATCGGACAGGACTCCTTTACGAGCAGTACTTC
once | TRBJ2-3 | TRBV24-1 | TRBD2 | CATSDSLSGGAADTQYF | TGTGCCACCAGTGACTCCCTTAGCGGGGGGGCCGCAGATACGCAGTATTTT
. | TRBJ1-6 | TRBV6-2/TRBV6-3 | . | CASSYGGAMSSPLHF | TGTGCCAGCAGTTACGGTGGGGCAATGAGTTCACCCCTCCACTTT
. | TRBJ1-5 | TRBV11-2 | . | CASSLDREDQPQHF | TGTGCCAGCAGCTTAGACAGGGAGGATCAGCCCCAGCATTTT